The next 19 T cell receptor beta chains were all read from a single sample in a study of regulatory T cells in long-lasting Graves disease. Time point noted: newly diagnosed GD, antithyroid drugs for less than 3 months. Construction of the TCR library relied on RNA isolated from PBMCs. Both iRepertoire HTBI primers and Arm-PCR of CDR3 regions were used to build the TCR beta libraries. MiXCR was run by TCRdb on the multiplex PCR reads, yielding one entry per CDR3 protein. Among around 420,000 distinct CDR3 sequences, around 15% were seen once, and the ten largest hold approximately 22%. Here the sequenced sample was peripheral blood mononuclear cells (PBMCs), taken at new diagnosis, from a patient treated with antithyroid drugs. These TCRs come from a female donor with Graves disease.

This clonotype occurred many times. The chain carries TRBV12-3 or TRBV12-4 and TRBJ2-1; TRBD1 aligns across 9 bases. V was clipped by 2 bases and J by 5 bases; unmatched bases: 10. There are 17 residues in the CDR3. This CDR3 reads CASSLYQQGAGDNEQFF. The CDR3, as DNA: TGTGCCAGCAGTTTATACCAACAGGGGGCAGGGGACAATGAGCAGTTCTTC.

This clonotype has at least ten counts. The chain uses TRBV27 and TRBJ2-7, with 7 bases matching TRBD1. After removal of 6 bases from V and 6 bases from J, the junction contained 5 bases not matched to a gene. The CDR3 sequence is 12 residues long. CDR1 is MNHEY, CDR2 SMNVEV, per germline (reference sequence). CDR3 sequence reads: CASSPTGREQYF. The DNA for the CDR3 is TGTGCCAGCAGCCCGACAGGGCGCGAGCAGTACTTC.

This clonotype was counted ten times or more. The V call is TRBV5-5, the J call TRBJ1-2; D ambiguous. Per germline, CDR1 SGHKS and CDR2 YYEKEE (reference sequence). V dropped 3 bases and J dropped 6 bases, with 6 bases sitting between them. The CDR3 length is 11 residues. This CDR3 is CASSWGDGYTF. The CDR3 region has the DNA TGTGCCAGCAGCTGGGGAGATGGCTACACCTTC.

This clonotype was recorded many times. The rearrangement links TRBV6-9 to TRBJ1-1; 10 bases are a match to TRBD1. The CDR3 covers 15 residues. V lost 4 bases to trimming and J lost 4 bases; unmatched junction nucleotides: 6. Germline CDR1 reads MNHGY; CDR2 reads SVAAGI. CDR3 sequence: CASSSPRTGGTEAFF. The CDR3 nucleotides read TGTGCCAGCAGTTCGCCCCGGACAGGGGGCACTGAAGCTTTCTTT.

The CDR3 DNA follows: TGCGCCAGCAGCTTGGCGCTAGCGGATTACGAGCAGTACTTC. This encodes CASSLALADYEQYF. This chain joins TRBV5-1 and TRBJ2-7; 7 bases match TRBD2. This CDR3 is 14 amino acids long. Germline-derived CDR1 and CDR2 are SGHRS and YFSETQ. Trimming took 0 bases from V and 4 from J; bases not matched to a gene: 4.

This clonotype was recorded at least ten times. The chain employs TRBV7-2 and TRBJ2-7; possibly TRBD2 for D (5 bases). The V gene lost 5 bases and the J gene lost 3 bases, with 17 bases spanning the gap. Germline-derived CDR1 and CDR2 are SGHTA and FQGNSA. The CDR3 is made up of 15 amino acids. The chain's CDR3 is CASSVGRIASYEQYF. The CDR3 nucleotides read TGTGCCAGCAGCGTGGGTAGAATAGCGAGCTACGAGCAGTACTTC.

Only a few counts were recorded for this clonotype. Given a much more abundant clone one base away, this may be a read error. The rearrangement joins TRBV11-1 to TRBJ2-5; 7 bases fit TRBD2. CDR1 and CDR2 from the germline V gene are SGHAT and FQDESV (reference sequence). The CDR3 spans 14 residues. After removal of 3 bases from V and 7 bases from J, the junction contained 8 bases not matched to a gene. The DNA for the CDR3 is TGTGCCAGCAGCTTGCGACTAGCAGAAGGGACCCAGTACTTC. Residues: CASSLRLAEGTQYF.

This clonotype was seen ten or more times. Sequence at one end of the junction differs from germline and may be a read error. V gene TRBV7-9 combines with J gene TRBJ2-1; D is possibly TRBD2 (6 bases). The CDR3 sequence is 13 residues long. CDR1 and CDR2 from the germline V gene are SEHNR and FQNEAQ (reference sequence). CDR3 coding DNA: TGTGCTAGCAGCTTAGTTGGGGGGAATGAGCAGTTCTTC. This encodes CASSLVGGNEQFF.

This clonotype was found many times. The chain recombines TRBV5-5 with TRBJ2-4, with 9 nucleotides matching TRBD1. The CDR3 spans 16 residues. Germline V gives CDR1 SGHKS, CDR2 YYEKEE (reference sequence). V trimming: 2 bases; J trimming: 0 bases; junction bases outside the gene matches: 3. In nucleotides, the CDR3 is TGTGCCAGCAGCTTAGGGACAGGGAGAGCCAAAAACATTCAGTACTTC. It is translated as CASSLGTGRAKNIQYF.

The sample holds a few counts of this clonotype. Mismatch with germline at one junction end may stem from a read error. The V call is TRBV10-3, the J call TRBJ2-1; 9 nucleotides align to TRBD2. Germline V CDR1 and CDR2: ENHRY, SYGVKD. The CDR3 spans 20 residues. CDR3 sequence reads: CAISESALLLAGTRYSEQFF. CDR3 sequence (DNA): TGTGCCATCAGTGAGTCGGCCCTCCTTCTAGCGGGGACCCGGTACAGTGAGCAGTTCTTC.

This clonotype was detected ten times or more. The rearrangement uses TRBV12-5 and TRBJ2-7; D could derive from TRBD1 or TRBD2 (5 bases each). Germline CDR1 reads LGHNT; CDR2 reads FRNRAP. V gave up 7 bases and J gave up 5 bases, with 15 bases separating them. This CDR3 has 13 residues. This CDR3 reads CASAGFRGDEQYF. CDR3 DNA sequence: TGTGCTAGTGCGGGGTTTAGGGGCGACGAGCAGTACTTC. Complete variable domain (other parts from reference TRBV12-5 and TRBJ2-7): DARVTQTPRHKVTEMGQEVTMRCQPILGHNTVFWYRQTMMQGLELLAYFRNRAPLDDSGMPKDRFSAEMPDATLATLKIQPSEPRDSAVYFCASAGFRGDEQYFGPGTRLTVT.

Details on this clonotype: A clone one base away is much larger, so this may be a read error. The J gene is TRBJ2-1, the V gene TRBV7-2; D is undetermined. The last part of the DNA fits TRBJ2-5 better; the J call may be wrong. This CDR3 has 14 residues. CDR1 is SGHTA, CDR2 FQGNSA, per germline. For the CDR3, the DNA is TGTGCCAGCAGCTCCCAGGACGTACAAGAGACCCAGTACTTC. Its protein product is CASSSQDVQETQYF.

This clonotype was recorded many times. The V call is TRBV11-3, the J call TRBJ2-3; TRBD1 agrees at 7 bases. The CDR3 is made up of 17 amino acids. Losses at the gene ends were 5 bases for V and 1 base for J; bases not matched to a gene: 12. The germline V gene encodes CDR1 SGHNT and CDR2 YENEEA. The CDR3 sequence is CASSPGTAQTRTDTQYF. CDR3 sequence (DNA): TGTGCCAGCAGCCCCGGGACAGCTCAAACCCGCACAGATACGCAGTATTTT.

This clonotype came up many times. V is TRBV11-2 and J is TRBJ1-1, with D maybe TRBD1 (5 bases). Trimming removed 5 bases from V and 10 bases from J, with 14 bases in between. This CDR3 has 12 residues. Germline values: CDR1 SGHAT, CDR2 FQNNGV. CDR3 residues: CASSPEGLGAFF. The DNA for the CDR3 is TGTGCCAGCAGCCCAGAGGGACTCGGAGCTTTCTTT. Together with reference TRBV11-2 and TRBJ1-1, the CDR3 gives the full variable domain: EAGVAQSPRYKIIEKRQSVAFWCNPISGHATLYWYQQILGQGPKLLIQFQNNGVVDDSQLPKDRFSAERLKGVDSTLKIQPAKLEDSAVYLCASSPEGLGAFFGQGTRLTVV.

In this sample, this clonotype turned up a few times. The rearrangement uses TRBV5-1 and TRBJ2-2; 7 nucleotides line up with TRBD1. The CDR3 runs to 17 residues. Trimming at V came to 4 bases and at J to 0 bases, leaving 9 bases not matched to a gene. CDR1 and CDR2 (germline): SGHRS, YFSETQ. DNA of the CDR3: TGCGCCAGCAGCGACGCACAGGGGACCGCGAACACCGGGGAGCTGTTTTTT. Translation gives CASSDAQGTANTGELFF. Supplemented by reference TRBV5-1 and TRBJ2-2, the full variable domain reads KAGVTQTPRYLIKTRGQQVTLSCSPISGHRSVSWYQQTPGQGLQFLFEYFSETQRNKGNFPGRFSGRQFSNSRSEMNVSTLELGDSALYLCASSDAQGTANTGELFFGEGSRLTVL.

V is TRBV15 and J is TRBJ2-1; a weak D match, TRBD2 (5 bases). Germline V gene sequence: CDR1 LNHNV, CDR2 YYDKDF (reference sequence). The CDR3 spans 15 residues. With 5 bases removed from V and 0 bases from J, the gap between germline ends came to 11 bases. The DNA of the CDR3 is TGTGCCACCAGCCCTAGCCTTAGCTCCTACAATGAGCAGTTCTTC. The encoded protein is CATSPSLSSYNEQFF.

This clonotype was counted many times. V usage is TRBV27 and J usage is TRBJ2-7, with a tentative D call TRBD2 (6 bases). Per the germline V gene, CDR1 is MNHEY and CDR2 is SMNVEV (reference sequence). The CDR3 length is 17 residues. V was shortened by 5 bases and J by 2 bases, with 22 bases between the two germline ends. The CDR3 coding sequence is TGTGCCAGCAGTATCGTGGGACTCCGGGACGGAGCCTACGAGCAGTACTTC. Translation: CASSIVGLRDGAYEQYF.

This clonotype was seen at least ten times. This sequence joins TRBV7-9 and TRBJ2-7; TRBD1 matches at 9 bases. The CDR3 contains 14 residues. J lost 7 bases, V lost 5 bases, and 9 bases had no gene match. Germline V gene lookup returns CDR1 SEHNR and CDR2 FQNEAQ (reference sequence). The CDR3 region has the DNA TGTGCCAGCAGCGAACAGGGGGCACTTGGGGAGCAGTACTTC. Translating gives CASSEQGALGEQYF. Looking up the rest from reference TRBV7-9 and TRBJ2-7 gives the full variable domain: DTGVSQNPRHKITKRGQNVTFRCDPISEHNRLYWYRQTLGQGPEFLTYFQNEAQLEKSRLLSDRFSAERPKGSFSTLEIQRTEQGDSAMYLCASSEQGALGEQYFGPGTRLTVT.

The chain employs TRBV7-2 and TRBJ2-7; 8 nucleotides agree with TRBD1. The CDR3 spans 15 residues. Germline V lookup: CDR1 SGHTA, CDR2 FQGNSA. V was pared by 6 bases and J by 2 bases, with 9 bases of the junction left unmatched. As DNA, the CDR3 is TGTGCCAGCAGTTCAGTAGGGACAGGTCCCTACGAGCAGTACTTC. Protein sequence: CASSSVGTGPYEQYF.